Reported below is one T cell receptor (beta chain). Its binding antigen is unknown. Per-base qualities were not stored, and no clone one base away is much larger. The entry originates in a study of blood T cell repertoires in COVID-19 (dated by TCRdb to the early 2020s). Background for the entire study: The collaborator samples originated in the United States, Italy and Spain and spanned the acute and convalescent phases of COVID-19. The prospective study material was composed of cDNA or gDNA derived from T cells, B-cell-depleted T cells, or PBMCs. Subjects who had been exposed to COVID-19, were actively infected with it, or had recovered from it provided the deeply sampled blood TCRbeta repertoires that made up the dataset. The repertoires were released in a freely available public database intended as a resource for research on the immune response to SARS-CoV-2. The samples were drawn from two sources: the first 160 participants of the ongoing ImmuneRACE study, and fewer than 1,500 subjects contributed by 6 global collaborators. Nearly every sample came with metadata listing a de-identified subject ID, COVID-19 status, age in years and sex. Where available, HLA class I and class II types were taken from metadata supplied by the sample provider and were not determined by assay-based typing.

TCRbeta CDR3 regions were amplified from genomic DNA by means of the immunoSEQ Assay, a bias-controlled multiplex PCR. The authors processed their data as follows. The number of nucleated cells in each sample was estimated by amplification of reference gene primers within the assay. To quantify the absolute abundance of each unique TCRbeta CDR3 rearrangement, sequence reads were collapsed and filtered. For each sample, productive Simpson clonality was calculated as the square root of Simpson's diversity index across productive rearrangements. TCRdb's version of the immuneACCESS table is confined to in-frame rearrangements and falls short of the full clone set. An unresolved V gene accounts for under half of the shortfall where checked; the remainder is of unknown origin. D and trimming were read from the DNA, whereas the V and J calls and clone size are those reported in that table. This sample lists around 300,000 clones; less than 90% were detected once. Of the sample, less than 3% is held by the ten largest clones.

Overall study outcomes, separate from this receptor: Clinical and demographic metadata were provided uncurated, with the amount varying by source and participant.

Participants in the prospective study were enrolled through a virtual design, were aged roughly 18 to 95 years, and lived in 24 United States geographic areas. In the prospective study, cohorts were assigned on the basis of participant-reported clinical history obtained from a screening survey and a study questionnaire. Recovered participants in ImmuneRACE Cohort 3 were defined by two consecutive negative NP/OP PCR tests, clearance by a healthcare professional, or resolution of symptoms. Each participant in the prospective study had whole blood, serum and a nasopharyngeal or oropharyngeal swab collected by mobile phlebotomists. Over an approximately two-month period, participants in the prospective study had the option of providing additional blood draws and questionnaires. Before DNA extraction, prospective study blood samples were shipped either frozen or at room temperature. Via the germline V gene, CDR1 is SGHDN and CDR2 FVKESK. Measured from the cysteine to the phenylalanine, the CDR3 is 13 residues long. The entry retains the CDR3 DNA only, 39 bases that are in frame from base 1. The V end loses 4 bases and the J end loses 8 bases, and a stretch of 15 bases separates them.

Specimen: PBMCs or T cells enriched from blood (not recorded which). This chain joins TRBV14 to TRBJ2-7; the D region possibly corresponds to TRBD1 (5 bases align). The sequence came from a woman aged 45 to 65 who had recovered from COVID-19. Here the CDR3 is given as CASSPEVTGKQYF. The DNA is TGTGCCAGCAGCCCCGAGGTCACAGGCAAGCAGTACTTC.